These T cell receptor beta chains were read from a single sample in a study of blood T cell repertoires in COVID-19. Libraries were prepared by immunoSEQ multiplex PCR; TCRdb keeps only in-frame clonotypes and omits some of them. The sample has fewer than 650,000 clones, 85% to 90% seen once. Sequencing was carried out using peripheral blood. The receptors were gathered from a woman between 50 and 59 years old with COVID-19, enrolled during active disease. CDR3s include the opening cysteine and the closing phenylalanine or tryptophan. The D gene is left open where the match is weak. Not all rows give a size; the values are once, few, many and, for expanded clones, a class.

j_call: TRBJ1-2; v_call: TRBV29-1; d_call: TRBD1; clone_size: -; cdr3_aa: CSVETGQGAYGYTF; cdr3_nt: TGCAGCGTTGAAACCGGACAGGGGGCATATGGCTACACCTTC
j_call: TRBJ2-7; v_call: TRBV2; d_call: TRBD1; clone_size: -; cdr3_aa: CASSRTGGYEQYF; cdr3_nt: TGTGCCAGCAGTCGGACAGGGGGCTACGAGCAGTACTTC
j_call: TRBJ2-3; v_call: TRBV3-1/TRBV3-2; d_call: -; clone_size: -; cdr3_aa: CASSHIAVDTQYF; cdr3_nt: TGTGCCAGCAGCCACATAGCGGTAGATACGCAGTATTTT
j_call: TRBJ2-5; v_call: TRBV6-1; d_call: TRBD2; clone_size: -; cdr3_aa: CASSEERGGKETQYF; cdr3_nt: TGTGCCAGCAGTGAAGAGCGGGGGGGGAAAGAGACCCAGTACTTC
j_call: TRBJ1-1; v_call: TRBV10-3; d_call: TRBD1; clone_size: -; cdr3_aa: CAIRTGSMNTEAFF; cdr3_nt: TGTGCCATACGGACAGGGAGCATGAACACTGAAGCTTTCTTT
j_call: TRBJ2-5; v_call: TRBV11-2; d_call: -; clone_size: -; cdr3_aa: CASTLPGRETQYF; cdr3_nt: TGTGCCAGCACCTTACCAGGGCGGGAGACCCAGTACTTC
j_call: TRBJ2-3; v_call: TRBV13; d_call: -; clone_size: -; cdr3_aa: CASSLALQSFTDTQYF; cdr3_nt: TGTGCCAGCAGCTTAGCCCTACAGAGCTTCACAGATACGCAGTATTTT
j_call: TRBJ1-6; v_call: TRBV11-2; d_call: -; clone_size: once; cdr3_aa: CASSLQGAAPLHF; cdr3_nt: TGTGCCAGCAGCTTACAGGGCGCGGCACCCCTCCACTTT
j_call: TRBJ2-7; v_call: TRBV3-1/TRBV3-2; d_call: TRBD1; clone_size: -; cdr3_aa: CASSQGTGVYSYEQYF; cdr3_nt: TGTGCCAGCAGCCAGGGTACAGGGGTTTACTCCTACGAGCAGTACTTC
j_call: TRBJ2-1; v_call: TRBV6-2/TRBV6-3; d_call: -; clone_size: once; cdr3_aa: CASSYGQGRYNEQFF; cdr3_nt: TGTGCCAGCAGTTACGGGCAGGGCCGCTACAATGAGCAGTTCTTC
j_call: TRBJ1-2; v_call: TRBV5-1; d_call: -; clone_size: -; cdr3_aa: CASSLVGTSNYGYTF; cdr3_nt: TGCGCCAGCAGCTTGGTGGGCACCAGTAACTATGGCTACACCTTC
j_call: TRBJ1-2; v_call: TRBV4-1; d_call: -; clone_size: few; cdr3_aa: CASSPGAPSPYGYTF; cdr3_nt: TGCGCCAGCAGCCCTGGGGCGCCCTCCCCCTATGGCTACACCTTC
j_call: TRBJ1-1; v_call: TRBV7-9; d_call: -; clone_size: few; cdr3_aa: CASSFQGLNTEAFF; cdr3_nt: TGTGCCAGCAGCTTTCAGGGTCTGAACACTGAAGCTTTCTTT
j_call: TRBJ2-3; v_call: TRBV11-2; d_call: TRBD2; clone_size: -; cdr3_aa: CASSFQGLATGDTQYF; cdr3_nt: TGTGCCAGCAGCTTTCAGGGACTAGCGACGGGTGATACGCAGTATTTT